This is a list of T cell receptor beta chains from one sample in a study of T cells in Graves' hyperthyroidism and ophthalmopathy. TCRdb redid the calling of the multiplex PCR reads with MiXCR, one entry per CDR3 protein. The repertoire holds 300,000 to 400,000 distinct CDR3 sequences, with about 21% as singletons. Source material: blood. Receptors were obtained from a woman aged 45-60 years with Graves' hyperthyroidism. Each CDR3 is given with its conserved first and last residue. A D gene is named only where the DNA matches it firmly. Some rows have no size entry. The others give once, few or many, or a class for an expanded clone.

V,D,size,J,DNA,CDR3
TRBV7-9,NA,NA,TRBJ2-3,TGTGCCAGCAGCTTAGGAGTTGCAGATACGCAGTATTTT,CASSLGVADTQYF
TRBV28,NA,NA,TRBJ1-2,TGTGCCAGCAGCCCCAGATTTGGGACCTATAGAGATGGCTACACCTTC,CASSPRFGTYRDGYTF
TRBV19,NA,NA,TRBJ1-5,TGTGCCAGTATTCGTACAGGGATGGCATCCGGCAATCAGCCCCAGCATTTT,CASIRTGMASGNQPQHF
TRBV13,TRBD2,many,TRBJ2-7,TGTGCCAGCAGCTTACGGGAGGGAAGCTCCTACGAGCAGTACTTC,CASSLREGSSYEQYF
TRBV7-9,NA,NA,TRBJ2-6,TGTGCCAGCAGCTTGGTATCGGGGACGGTGCGGGCCAACGTCCTGACTTTC,CASSLVSGTVRANVLTF
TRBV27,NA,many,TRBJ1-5,TGTGCCAGCAGTTTAGGCAAAGATCAGCCCCAGCATTTT,CASSLGKDQPQHF
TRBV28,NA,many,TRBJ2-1,TGTGCCAGCAGAATACAACTAGCCCTGAGCTCCTACAATGAGCAGTTCTTC,CASRIQLALSSYNEQFF
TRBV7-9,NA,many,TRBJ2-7,TGTGCCAGCAGCCGACTATCATACGAGCAGTACTTC,CASSRLSYEQYF
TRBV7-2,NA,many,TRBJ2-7,TGTGCCAGCAGCTTAGCGCAGGGAAACGAGCAGTACTTC,CASSLAQGNEQYF
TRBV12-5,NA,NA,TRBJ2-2,TGTGCTAGTGGTTTGTTAGGGCCCTACACCGGGGAGCTGTTTTTT,CASGLLGPYTGELFF
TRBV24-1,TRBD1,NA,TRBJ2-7,TGTGCCACCAGTGAGGGGACAGCCACATACGAGCAGTACTTC,CATSEGTATYEQYF
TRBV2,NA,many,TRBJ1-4,TGTGCCAGCAGCGGGACTACGGGAGAAAAACTGTTTTTT,CASSGTTGEKLFF
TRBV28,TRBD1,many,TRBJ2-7,TGTGCCAGCAGCGGCCGTATGCGACAGGGGGTTTACGAGCAGTACTTC,CASSGRMRQGVYEQYF
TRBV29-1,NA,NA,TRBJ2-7,TGCAGCGTTGAACGTACCGGGGGAAGCGAGCAGTACTTC,CSVERTGGSEQYF
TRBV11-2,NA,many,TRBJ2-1,TGTGCCAGCAGCTTATCTTGGGAGCAGTTCTTC,CASSLSWEQFF
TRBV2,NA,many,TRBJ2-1,TGTGCCAGCAGAAGCCCATCACTATCCTACAATGAGCAGTTCTTC,CASRSPSLSYNEQFF
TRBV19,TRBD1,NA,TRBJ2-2,TGTGCCAGTATCCCGGGACAGGGTAACACCGGGGAGCTGTTTTTT,CASIPGQGNTGELFF
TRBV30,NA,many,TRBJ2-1,TGTGCCTGGAGTGTGACTATGGGGGAGCAGTTCTTC,CAWSVTMGEQFF
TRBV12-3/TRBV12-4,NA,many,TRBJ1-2,TGTGCCAGCAGCAAGGGACTAAGTACCTATGGCTACACCTTC,CASSKGLSTYGYTF
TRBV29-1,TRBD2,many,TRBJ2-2,TGCAGCGTGGGGCACGGACTAGGAACCCCGAACACCGGGGAGCTGTTTTTT,CSVGHGLGTPNTGELFF
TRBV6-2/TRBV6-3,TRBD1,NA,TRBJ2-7,TGTGCCAGTGAGCCCGGGACAGGGGGCTACGAGCAGTACTTC,CASEPGTGGYEQYF
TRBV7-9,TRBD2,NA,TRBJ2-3,TGTGCCAGCAGCAGACTAGCGGGAGCTGCGGGTACGCAGTATTTT,CASSRLAGAAGTQYF
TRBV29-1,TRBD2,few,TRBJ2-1,TGCAGCGTCAAAAGATTAGCGGGAGGAGCCCACAATGAGCAGTTCTTC,CSVKRLAGGAHNEQFF
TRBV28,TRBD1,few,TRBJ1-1,TGTGCCAGCAGGACCGGGACAGCGAACACTGAAGCTTTCTTT,CASRTGTANTEAFF
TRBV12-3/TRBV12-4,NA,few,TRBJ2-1,TGTGCCAGCAGAAGTAGCGGAGCCGTGGGTGAGCAGTTCTTC,CASRSSGAVGEQFF
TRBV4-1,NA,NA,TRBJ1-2,TGCGCCAGCAGCCAAGTTACGGGGAGTGGTGGCTACACCTTC,CASSQVTGSGGYTF
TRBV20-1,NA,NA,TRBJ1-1,TGCAGTGCCCGGCCGGAATTGATGAACACTGAAGCTTTCTTT,CSARPELMNTEAFF
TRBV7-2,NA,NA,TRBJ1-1,TGTGCCAGCAGCGTGGGACCGGGAGGCACTGAAGCTTTCTTT,CASSVGPGGTEAFF
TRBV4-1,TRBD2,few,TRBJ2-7,TGCGCCAGCAGCCATCCTAAGGGGGGCGGGAGGGACTCCTACGAGCAGTACTTC,CASSHPKGGGRDSYEQYF